The 19 T cell receptor beta chains below all came from one sample that was sequenced in a study of blood T cells in healthy people across ages. Alongside a J-beta primer mix, a sample-barcoded 5' primer served in a second PCR lasting about 6 to 11 cycles. TCRdb re-analysed the 5' RACE reads in MiXCR, keeping a single row per CDR3 protein. The table records 1.5 million to 2 million distinct CDR3 sequences, 28% of them present only once. Sequencing was carried out using blood. Every receptor here comes from a woman in her twenties or thirties in good health.

The chain links TRBV20-1 to TRBJ2-5; D possibly corresponds to TRBD1 (5 bases). Germline V gives CDR1 DFQATT, CDR2 SNEGSKA (reference sequence). Between the trimmed V and J ends, which lost 5 bases and 0 bases, there was a span of 13 bases. CDR3 size: 14 residues. CDR3 coding DNA: TGCAGTGCTTTTACACAGGAGTACCAAGAGACCCAGTACTTC. This sequence encodes CSAFTQEYQETQYF.

The chain employs TRBV6-5 and TRBJ1-2, with TRBD1 as a possible D gene (5 bases). CDR1 and CDR2 (germline): MNHEY, SVGAGI. The CDR3 is made up of 13 amino acids. V lost 6 bases, J lost 6 bases, and 14 bases lay in between. The CDR3 sequence is CASSAGRFNGYTF. The DNA for the CDR3 is TGTGCCAGCAGCGCGGGACGGTTTAATGGCTACACCTTC.

This clonotype was found a few times. Being one base from a much bigger clone, this may be a read error. J is TRBJ2-1 and V is TRBV20-1; weak D call: TRBD2 (5 bases). Germline CDR1 is DFQATT and CDR2 is SNEGSKA (reference sequence). The length of the CDR3 is 12 residues. The DNA of the CDR3 is TGCAGGGCTAGAGGCCTAGCCAATGAGCAGTTCTTC. Residues: CRARGLANEQFF.

This clonotype was observed a handful of times. The chain combines TRBV7-2 with TRBJ2-5, with TRBD1 identical over 8 bases. V shed 3 bases, J shed 2 bases, and the junction held 8 bases outside the gene matches. The germline V gene encodes CDR1 SGHTA and CDR2 FQGNSA. The CDR3 is made up of 16 amino acids. CDR3 sequence: CASSFGQGGKQETQYF. Written as DNA, the CDR3 is TGTGCCAGCAGCTTCGGACAGGGAGGAAAGCAAGAGACCCAGTACTTC.

This clonotype has just a few counts. The CDR3 region is CASSRQRTETQYF. Here the CDR3 DNA reads TGTGCCAGCAGCCGCCAACGGACGGAGACCCAGTACTTC. The chain uses TRBV7-2 and TRBJ2-5; unclear D gene. Trimming pared 5 bases from V and 5 bases from J, leaving 12 bases between. The CDR3 has 13 residues. Germline loops: CDR1 SGHTA, CDR2 FQGNSA.

This clonotype has ten or more counts. This chain joins TRBV9 and TRBJ2-7; D ambiguous. The ends were cut back, 0 bases at V and 6 bases at J, with 16 bases in the middle. This CDR3 is 15 amino acids long. The V gene's germline CDR1 is SGDLS and CDR2 YYNGEE. CDR3 DNA: TGTGCCAGCAGCGTAGGGGCAACGACACCAGGCGAGCAGTACTTC. Protein product: CASSVGATTPGEQYF.

Points on this clonotype: The conserved final phenylalanine or tryptophan is absent from the CDR3, which likely points to a read error. This chain links TRBV20-1 with TRBJ2-3; 14 bases map to TRBD2. With 2 bases clipped from V and 5 bases from J, the junction kept 21 bases outside the gene matches. Germline CDR1 is DFQATT and CDR2 is SNEGSKA (reference sequence). The CDR3 sequence is 21 residues long. The CDR3 here is CSARPTGGLTSGRAQGDTQYL. In DNA form, the CDR3 reads TGCAGTGCTAGACCCACGGGCGGTTTGACTAGCGGGAGGGCCCAGGGAGATACGCAGTATTTG.

The chain has TRBV2 and TRBJ2-1; D possibly corresponds to TRBD2 (5 bases). This CDR3 has 15 residues. Germline CDR1 SNHLY, CDR2 FYNNEI. The V and J ends lost 9 bases and 8 bases respectively, with 23 bases between them. The CDR3 spells CASRGGQQPFDEQFF. The CDR3 coding sequence is TGTGCCAGTCGGGGTGGGCAGCAGCCCTTCGATGAGCAGTTCTTC.

Only a few counts were recorded for this clonotype. V and J are TRBV28 and TRBJ1-1; D gene uncertain. The germline V and J ends were trimmed by 6 bases and 2 bases, with 13 bases remaining between them. There are 14 residues in the CDR3. Germline V gene data show CDR1 as MDHEN and CDR2 as SYDVKM. The chain's CDR3 is CASSPRRRNTEAFF. The CDR3 DNA reads TGTGCCAGCAGCCCTAGGAGGAGAAACACTGAAGCTTTCTTT.

This clonotype was recorded at least ten times. The chain combines TRBV6-6 with TRBJ2-1; tentative D call: TRBD1 (5 bases). The CDR3 has 14 residues. Germline lookup yields CDR1 MNHNY and CDR2 SVGAGI (reference sequence). Trimming removed 5 bases at V and 3 bases at J, with 11 bases between. Written as DNA, the CDR3 is TGTGCCAGCAGTCCCCAGGGCGACTACAATGAGCAGTTCTTC. This encodes CASSPQGDYNEQFF.

J is TRBJ1-2 and V is TRBV28; tentative D call: TRBD1 (5 bases). The germline V and J ends were trimmed by 6 bases and 4 bases, with 15 bases remaining between them. The CDR3 runs to 14 residues. CDR1 MDHEN and CDR2 SYDVKM come from the germline V gene. DNA for the CDR3: TGTGCCAGCAGCCCTGGGACCCTGGGCTATGGCTACACCTTC. Translation gives CASSPGTLGYGYTF.

The genes are TRBV7-9 and TRBJ2-2, with 12 bases lining up with TRBD2. Unmatched junction bases numbered 7, after V lost 8 bases and J lost 0 bases. This CDR3 has 17 amino acids. Germline assignment: CDR1 SEHNR and CDR2 FQNEAQ (reference sequence). CDR3 nucleotide sequence: TGTGCCAGCGGACTAGCGGGGCTTAAGTCGAACACCGGGGAGCTGTTTTTT. Protein product: CASGLAGLKSNTGELFF.

A word on this clonotype: Here the CDR3 omits its conserved ending phenylalanine or tryptophan, so a read error is the likely source. The rearrangement uses TRBV20-1 and TRBJ2-7, with 9 bases matching TRBD2. This CDR3 is built from 15 residues. The germline CDR1 and CDR2 sequences are DFQATT and SNEGSKA (reference sequence). The trim removed 1 base at V and 0 bases at J, leaving 4 bases unmatched. This CDR3 reads CSARALAGSSYEQYP. In nucleotides, the CDR3 is TGCAGTGCTAGAGCCCTAGCGGGGAGCTCCTACGAGCAGTACCCC.

The rearrangement links TRBV10-2 to TRBJ1-2; D is uncertain. This CDR3 is 13 amino acids long. Per the germline V gene, CDR1 is WSHSY and CDR2 is SAAADI. V gave up 4 bases and J gave up 8 bases, with 14 bases separating them. The CDR3 is CASSGSNGLGYTF. DNA of the CDR3: TGCGCCAGCAGTGGGTCGAATGGGTTAGGCTACACCTTC.

This clonotype was seen more than once but under ten times. The junction differs from germline at one of its ends, possibly a read error. The DNA of the CDR3 is TGCGCCAGCTCCGATAGCGGGGGGGTCTTTAATGGGCAGTTCTTC. Translating it yields CASSDSGGVFNGQFF. The rearrangement uses TRBV5-1 and TRBJ2-1; 11 bases are shared with TRBD2. The CDR3 has 15 residues. Germline CDR1 and CDR2: SGHRS and YFSETQ. Using reference TRBV5-1 and TRBJ2-1 for the parts outside the CDR3, the full variable domain is KAGVTQTPRYLIKTRGQQVTLSCSPISGHRSVSWYQQTPGQGLQFLFEYFSETQRNKGNFPGRFSGRQFSNSRSEMNVSTLELGDSALYLCASSDSGGVFNGQFFGPGTRLTVL.

The CDR3 coding sequence is TGCGCCAGCAGCGTGGGACACCGGGACGCAGATACGCAGTATTTT. It codes for CASSVGHRDADTQYF. The chain uses TRBV5-1 and TRBJ2-3; D is perhaps TRBD1 (6 bases). Trimming removed 4 bases from V and 4 bases from J, with 16 bases in between. The length of the CDR3 is 15 residues. The germline CDR1 and CDR2 sequences are SGHRS and YFSETQ.

The V and J genes are TRBV12-3 or TRBV12-4 and TRBJ2-1; D is undetermined. There are 14 residues in the CDR3. V was shortened by 0 bases and J by 5 bases, with 8 bases between the two germline ends. The CDR3 is CASSLARKDNEQFF. CDR3 bases: TGTGCCAGCAGTTTAGCGCGGAAGGACAATGAGCAGTTCTTC.

J is TRBJ1-5 and V is TRBV12-3 or TRBV12-4; TRBD1 is a possible D gene (5 bases). The CDR3 is made up of 14 amino acids. Deletions cut 3 bases from V and 4 bases from J, with 10 bases between. CDR3 protein: CASSFGGRNQPQHF. Written as DNA, the CDR3 is TGTGCCAGCAGTTTCGGGGGAAGAAATCAGCCCCAGCATTTT.

In the case of this clonotype: The junction and the germline gene differ at one end; a read error may be behind it. J is TRBJ1-1 and V is TRBV7-6, with D unresolved. CDR1 is SGHVS and CDR2 is FNYEAQ in the germline V gene. CDR3 length: 13 amino acids. As DNA, the CDR3 is TGTGCCAGCGGCTTACAGCGGAACACTGAAGCTTTCTTT. Protein product: CASGLQRNTEAFF.